A single sample gave rise to the 21 T cell receptor beta chains below, sequenced in a study of shared clonotypes between healthy human individuals. Profiling relied on immunoSEQ multiplex PCR, and the TCRdb table lists in-frame clones only, not all of them. Of around 940,000 clones in the sample, approximately 80% were seen once. The specimen was memory CD4+ T cells sorted from blood. Subset defined: CD45RA-negative fraction. These receptors were collected from a man between 18 and 29 years old in good health.

The chain employs TRBV15 and TRBJ2-7; 9 nucleotides match TRBD2. Unmatched junction bases numbered 7, after V lost 3 bases and J lost 7 bases. Germline CDR1 LNHNV, CDR2 YYDKDF (reference sequence). This CDR3 has 14 amino acids. The DNA for the CDR3 is TGTGCCACCAGCAGTAGCGGGGGAGTGAGGGAGCAGTACTTC. This sequence encodes CATSSSGGVREQYF.

Only one count was recorded for this clone. This chain links TRBV5-1 with TRBJ2-5; D perhaps matches TRBD2 (7 bases). V was trimmed by 0 bases and J by 1 base, leaving 13 bases between them. Germline lookup yields CDR1 SGHRS and CDR2 YFSETQ. The CDR3 is 16 residues long. DNA of the CDR3: TGCGCCAGCAGCTTGGGGCAGGGAGGGGGCCAAGAGACCCAGTACTTC. It specifies CASSLGQGGGQETQYF.

The rearrangement joins TRBV25-1 to TRBJ2-1; no definite D call. Germline values: CDR1 MGHDK, CDR2 SYGVNS. V dropped 7 bases and J dropped 8 bases, with 9 bases sitting between them. The CDR3 runs 11 residues. The CDR3 loop reads CASTENDEQFF. The CDR3 DNA reads as TGTGCCAGCACTGAGAACGATGAGCAGTTCTTC.

This chain links TRBV7-9 with TRBJ2-3, with 10 bases fitting TRBD1. Germline trimming cut 6 bases from V and 3 bases from J; bases unmatched to any gene: 9. In germline, CDR1 is SEHNR, CDR2 FQNEAQ (reference sequence). The length of the CDR3 is 16 residues. The CDR3 protein is CASRHGTGVETDTQYF. The CDR3 bases are TGTGCCAGCAGGCATGGGACAGGGGTAGAAACAGATACGCAGTATTTT.

The chain uses TRBV4-2 and TRBJ2-2; 9 nucleotides agree with TRBD2. CDR1 and CDR2 from the germline V gene are LGHNA and YNFKEQ. After removal of 0 bases from V and 8 bases from J, the junction contained 4 bases not matched to a gene. CDR3 length: 15 amino acids. The CDR3 coding sequence is TGTGCCAGCAGCCAAGATTTAGCGGGGGTGGGGGAGCTGTTTTTT. Its translation: CASSQDLAGVGELFF.

The chain recombines TRBV29-1 with TRBJ2-3; perhaps TRBD2 as D (5 bases). Germline values: CDR1 SQVTM, CDR2 ANQGSEA. CDR3 length: 14 residues. Trimming took off 4 bases at V and 5 bases at J, with 16 bases between the two ends. CDR3 loop: CSVAWESFRDTQYF. DNA of the CDR3: TGCAGCGTTGCATGGGAGTCATTCAGAGATACGCAGTATTTT.

The chain employs TRBV6-6 and TRBJ1-1; tentative D call: TRBD1 (6 bases). The germline gives CDR1 MNHNY, CDR2 SVGAGI (reference sequence). V was trimmed by 2 bases and J by 5 bases, leaving 15 bases between them. This CDR3 has 15 amino acids. The CDR3 region is CASSYRLGGRTEAFF. The CDR3 DNA follows: TGTGCCAGCAGTTACCGATTGGGGGGGCGAACTGAAGCTTTCTTT.

This sequence joins TRBV4-3 and TRBJ2-7; no clear D. V shed 3 bases and J shed 1 base, with 10 bases lying between them. Per the germline V gene, CDR1 is LGHNA and CDR2 is YSLEER. This CDR3 region has 14 residues. The CDR3 region has the DNA TGCGCCAGCAGCCAGCTAGACGGATCCTACGAGCAGTACTTC. Protein: CASSQLDGSYEQYF.

This clone appeared a few times. The chain has TRBV5-1 and TRBJ1-5; 8 positions match TRBD1. CDR3 length equals 16 residues. The V gene's germline CDR1 is SGHRS and CDR2 YFSETQ. Trimming at V came to 6 bases and at J to 0 bases, leaving 8 bases not matched to a gene. CDR3 in DNA: TGCGCCAGCATTGAGGCCAGGGGGCTTAGCAATCAGCCCCAGCATTTT. This translates into CASIEARGLSNQPQHF. Full variable domain (missing parts from reference TRBV5-1 and TRBJ1-5): KAGVTQTPRYLIKTRGQQVTLSCSPISGHRSVSWYQQTPGQGLQFLFEYFSETQRNKGNFPGRFSGRQFSNSRSEMNVSTLELGDSALYLCASIEARGLSNQPQHFGDGTRLSIL.

On this clone itself: Other DNA variants within this sample encode the same CDR3. The chain recombines TRBV27 with TRBJ2-7; TRBD1 aligns across 8 bases. CDR1 is MNHEY, CDR2 SMNVEV, per germline (reference sequence). J gave up 7 bases and V 6 bases, and 5 bases lay outside the gene matches. This CDR3 is 12 amino acids long. The CDR3 spells CASRPNRGEQYF. The CDR3 DNA sequence: TGTGCCAGCAGGCCAAACAGGGGGGAGCAGTACTTC.

The CDR3, as DNA: TGTGCCACCAGCAGGGCTCTGGGACAGGGAGGAAGTGAAAAACTGTTTTTT. It yields the protein CATSRALGQGGSEKLFF. The chain recombines TRBV15 with TRBJ1-4, with 9 bases lining up with TRBD1. Germline CDR1 LNHNV, CDR2 YYDKDF (reference sequence). V shed 3 bases and J 7 bases; nucleotides not matched to a gene: 12. The CDR3 runs 17 residues.

V gene TRBV7-9 combines with J gene TRBJ2-7, with 12 bases fitting TRBD2. Germline V gene lookup returns CDR1 SEHNR and CDR2 FQNEAQ (reference sequence). This CDR3 region has 17 residues. Losses at the gene ends were 1 base for V and 2 bases for J; bases not matched to a gene: 6. The CDR3 region is CASSLVGTSGSPYEQYF. The DNA for the CDR3 is TGTGCCAGCAGCTTAGTCGGGACTAGCGGGTCCCCCTACGAGCAGTACTTC.

The CDR3 DNA reads as TGTGCCAGCAGTTTAACGGGACAGACTAATTCACCCCTCCACTTT. Its protein is CASSLTGQTNSPLHF. V gene TRBV28 combines with J gene TRBJ1-6; 7 bases agree with TRBD1. Germline V lookup: CDR1 MDHEN, CDR2 SYDVKM. The junction had 4 bases not matched to a gene; V was cut back by 2 bases and J by 6 bases. CDR3 size: 15 residues. The variable domain in full, with the rest retrieved from reference TRBV28 and TRBJ1-6, is DVKVTQSSRYLVKRTGEKVFLECVQDMDHENMFWYRQDPGLGLRLIYFSYDVKMKEKGDIPEGYSVSREKKERFSLILESASTNQTSMYLCASSLTGQTNSPLHFGNGTRLTVT.

The chain recombines TRBV18 with TRBJ1-2; 7 nucleotides line up with TRBD1. Per the germline V gene, CDR1 is KGHSH and CDR2 is LQKENI. Trimming took 0 bases from V and 8 from J; bases not matched to a gene: 6. The CDR3 runs 14 residues. CDR3 in amino acids: CASSPPLGGAGYTF. The CDR3 coding sequence is TGTGCCAGCTCACCACCGTTAGGGGGCGCGGGCTACACCTTC.

This CDR3 reads CASSLLTGEAYEQYF. In DNA form, the CDR3 reads TGTGCCAGCTCACTCCTGACAGGGGAGGCCTACGAGCAGTACTTC. This chain connects TRBV18 to TRBJ2-7; the match to TRBD1 covers 8 bases. The CDR3 totals 15 residues. V trimming: 4 bases; J trimming: 2 bases; junction bases outside the gene matches: 7. CDR1 and CDR2 from the germline V gene are KGHSH and LQKENI. The full variable domain, rest sourced from reference TRBV18 and TRBJ2-7, is NAGVMQNPRHLVRRRGQEARLRCSPMKGHSHVYWYRQLPEEGLKFMVYLQKENIIDESGMPKERFSAEFPKEGPSILRIQQVVRGDSAAYFCASSLLTGEAYEQYFGPGTRLTVT.

The CDR3 is CASSRSYQETQYF. The DNA of the CDR3 is TGTGCCAGCAGTCGATCGTACCAAGAGACCCAGTACTTC. The chain has TRBV6-5 and TRBJ2-5, with D uncertain. V shed 5 bases and J shed 0 bases, with 7 bases lying between them. CDR3 length equals 13 residues. From germline, CDR1 is MNHEY and CDR2 SVGAGI.

This sequence joins TRBV27 and TRBJ1-6; no clear D. The V and J ends lost 1 base and 6 bases respectively, with 4 bases between them. This CDR3 contains 13 residues. Germline V gene sequence: CDR1 MNHEY, CDR2 SMNVEV (reference sequence). The CDR3 protein is CASSLFFNSPLHF. In DNA, the CDR3 is TGTGCCAGCAGTTTATTTTTTAATTCACCCCTCCACTTT.

The CDR3 region has the DNA TGCGCCAGCAGCCAGAACGCCGGGACAGGGCCCTACGAGCAGTACTTC. It codes for CASSQNAGTGPYEQYF. The rearrangement links TRBV4-3 to TRBJ2-7, with 9 bases aligning to TRBD1. The CDR3 sequence is 16 residues long. From germline, CDR1 is LGHNA and CDR2 YSLEER. The trim removed 3 bases at V and 2 bases at J, leaving 8 bases unmatched.

The chain has TRBV30 and TRBJ2-3; D is unclear. The CDR3 runs 12 residues. Deletions cut 0 bases from V and 6 bases from J, with 7 bases between. Germline CDR1 is GTSNPN and CDR2 is SVGIG (reference sequence). The CDR3 sequence is CAWSVGRDTQYF. As DNA, the CDR3 is TGTGCCTGGAGTGTCGGGCGGGATACGCAGTATTTT.

V is TRBV5-1 and J is TRBJ2-5, with TRBD1 as a possible D gene (6 bases). V was shortened by 0 bases and J by 7 bases, with 13 bases between the two germline ends. The CDR3 runs to 14 residues. In germline, CDR1 is SGHRS, CDR2 YFSETQ. The CDR3 nucleotides read TGCGCCAGCAGCTTGGACAGGGCTTCGGGGACCCAGTACTTC. Translating gives CASSLDRASGTQYF.

The chain employs TRBV19 and TRBJ1-1; no reliable D call. The germline V gene has CDR1 LNHDA and CDR2 SQIVND (reference sequence). Trimming took 3 bases from V and 5 from J, leaving 16 bases between them. The CDR3 length is 15 residues. The CDR3 sequence: CASSIVPVPGTEAFF. CDR3 DNA sequence: TGTGCCAGTAGTATCGTCCCTGTACCTGGGACTGAAGCTTTCTTT.